These 18 T cell receptor beta chains were sequenced from one sample in a study of PD-1 blockade in classical Hodgkin lymphoma (dated by TCRdb to about 2020). The meaning of the sample's time point label: cycle 2 day 1 (C2D1) of nivolumab. Every trial patient had relapsed following autologous stem cell transplantation, and prior brentuximab vedotin exposure was what differed among cohorts A, B and C. Library construction relied on the immunoSEQ multiplex PCR assay. This immuneACCESS table, as held by TCRdb, lists in-frame sequences with V and J called but not all clones. Of the missing ones, under half trace to an unresolved V gene in checked studies; the others have no known cause. For this sample there are tens of thousands of clones; 80% appear just once. Clones ranked in the top ten supply under 20% of the sample. Specimen: peripheral blood mononuclear cells (PBMCs), collected before the second cycle of nivolumab. All receptors derive from a human donor with classical Hodgkin lymphoma.

The genes are TRBV4-3 and TRBJ2-7; TRBD1 or TRBD2 may be the D gene (5 bases each). Germline V gene lookup returns CDR1 LGHNA and CDR2 YSLEER. CDR3 length: 15 residues. Between the trimmed V and J ends, which lost 0 bases and 4 bases, there was a span of 13 bases. The CDR3 spells CASSQDTGASYEQYF. For the CDR3, the DNA is TGCGCCAGCAGCCAAGATACCGGGGCGTCATACGAGCAGTACTTC.

The chain uses TRBV2 and TRBJ1-2, with 10 bases that match TRBD1. Germline loops: CDR1 SNHLY, CDR2 FYNNEI. The CDR3 consists of 19 residues. V was pared by 7 bases and J by 3 bases, with 20 bases of the junction left unmatched. CDR3 sequence (DNA): TGTGCCAGCACAAAACCCCCGGGACAGGGGAATAGGTGGGACTATGGCTACACCTTC. It is translated as CASTKPPGQGNRWDYGYTF.

This clone has more than one count but fewer than ten. V gene TRBV25-1 combines with J gene TRBJ2-1; 8 bases are a match to TRBD2. CDR1 and CDR2 from the germline V gene are MGHDK and SYGVNS. Trimming cost V 3 bases and J 2 bases; bases outside gene matches: 9. The CDR3 contains 17 residues. The CDR3 DNA follows: TGTGCCAGCAGTGAGTTAGCGGGAACCCAGGCCTACAATGAGCAGTTCTTC. The encoded protein is CASSELAGTQAYNEQFF.

The chain employs TRBV6-5 and TRBJ2-3, with D perhaps matching TRBD1 (6 bases). With 2 bases removed from V and 5 bases from J, the gap between germline ends came to 11 bases. Germline CDR1 is MNHEY and CDR2 is SVGAGI. This CDR3 has 14 amino acids. The CDR3 region is CASSYGQGIDTQYF. The CDR3 nucleotides read TGTGCCAGCAGTTACGGGCAGGGGATAGATACGCAGTATTTT.

Worth noting for this clone: Other DNA sequences in the sample encode the same CDR3. The chain has TRBV5-1 and TRBJ2-2; tentative D call: TRBD1 (6 bases). Trimming stripped 3 bases from V and 4 bases from J, with 19 bases between. The V gene's germline CDR1 is SGHRS and CDR2 YFSETQ. The CDR3 has 17 residues. The CDR3 region has the DNA TGCGCCAGCAGCTCCAAACAGGGCCCCAAGGGCACCGGGGAGCTGTTTTTT. It specifies CASSSKQGPKGTGELFF. The full variable domain, completed using reference TRBV5-1 and TRBJ2-2, is KAGVTQTPRYLIKTRGQQVTLSCSPISGHRSVSWYQQTPGQGLQFLFEYFSETQRNKGNFPGRFSGRQFSNSRSEMNVSTLELGDSALYLCASSSKQGPKGTGELFFGEGSRLTVL.

The chain joins TRBV4-1 to TRBJ1-1; the match to TRBD1 covers 8 bases. Germline trimming cut 4 bases from V and 4 bases from J; bases unmatched to any gene: 5. This CDR3 contains 14 residues. Looked up from germline, CDR1 is MGHRA and CDR2 is YSYEKL. The CDR3 coding sequence is TGCGCCAGCAGCCCCCCAGGGGGCCGCACTGAAGCTTTCTTT. This gives the protein CASSPPGGRTEAFF.

The J gene is TRBJ1-2, the V gene TRBV6-5; 7 positions match TRBD1. Germline values: CDR1 MNHEY, CDR2 SVGAGI. V lost 6 bases and J lost 8; bases outside the gene matches: 3. This CDR3 spans 11 amino acids. CDR3 in amino acids: CASSQGDGYTF. The DNA for the CDR3 is TGTGCCAGCAGCCAGGGGGACGGCTACACCTTC.

The J gene is TRBJ2-3, the V gene TRBV4-1; D unclear. With 4 bases removed from V and 6 bases from J, the gap between germline ends came to 14 bases. The CDR3 runs to 14 residues. Germline loops: CDR1 MGHRA, CDR2 YSYEKL. The CDR3 reads CASSPGATADTQYF. CDR3 nucleotide sequence: TGCGCCAGCAGCCCCGGAGCGACGGCCGATACGCAGTATTTT.

This chain uses TRBV5-1 with TRBJ1-2; tentative D call: TRBD1 (6 bases). V lost 5 bases, J lost 4 bases, and 15 bases lay in between. Looked up from germline, CDR1 is SGHRS and CDR2 is YFSETQ. CDR3 length equals 14 residues. CDR3 bases: TGCGCCAGCAGGCTCCCGGGGGGGCTCTATGGCTACACCTTC. It is translated as CASRLPGGLYGYTF.

The chain has TRBV19 and TRBJ2-2; D remains unclear. The CDR3 consists of 14 residues. Trimming took 1 base from V and 4 from J, leaving 7 bases between them. Germline V CDR1 and CDR2: LNHDA, SQIVND (reference sequence). The CDR3 nucleotides are TGTGCCAGTAGTATAGTAGGCAGCACCGGGGAGCTGTTTTTT. It specifies CASSIVGSTGELFF.

This clone has a handful of counts. This sequence joins TRBV11-3 and TRBJ2-7; weak D call: TRBD2 (5 bases). The V end was cut by 2 bases, the J end by 1 base, with 12 bases between. Per the germline V gene, CDR1 is SGHNT and CDR2 is YENEEA. This CDR3 comprises 15 residues. CDR3: CASSLSGKGSYEQYF. The CDR3 bases are TGTGCCAGCAGCTTATCGGGGAAGGGATCCTACGAGCAGTACTTC.

V is TRBV7-7 and J is TRBJ2-1; possibly TRBD2 for D (5 bases). Germline V gene lookup returns CDR1 SSHAT and CDR2 FNYEAQ (reference sequence). This CDR3 contains 13 residues. V was clipped by 5 bases and J by 7 bases, with 12 bases between them. The CDR3: CASSPGAVNEQFF. CDR3 bases: TGTGCCAGCAGCCCAGGAGCGGTGAATGAGCAGTTCTTC. The entire variable domain, with the rest obtained from reference TRBV7-7 and TRBJ2-1, is as follows: GAGVSQSPRYKVTKRGQDVTLRCDPISSHATLYWYQQALGQGPEFLTYFNYEAQPDKSGLPSDRFSAERPEGSISTLTIQRTEQRDSAMYRCASSPGAVNEQFFGPGTRLTVL.

The chain uses TRBV6-4 and TRBJ2-1; a possible D gene is TRBD1 (5 bases). Trimming cost V 2 bases and J 10 bases, with 18 bases left between them. The germline V gene has CDR1 MRHNA and CDR2 SNTAGT. The CDR3 runs to 15 residues. CDR3 sequence: CASSDPLGRTREQFF. The CDR3 coding sequence is TGTGCCAGCAGTGACCCGCTGGGGCGGACAAGGGAGCAGTTCTTC.

The chain carries TRBV25-1 and TRBJ2-5; no clear D. CDR1 is MGHDK, CDR2 SYGVNS, per germline. This CDR3 contains 12 residues. Trimming left V 6 bases short and J 5 bases short, with 10 bases between. The CDR3 bases are TGTGCCAGCAGGGGCGGACGGGAGACCCAGTACTTC. Its protein is CASRGGRETQYF.

V and J are TRBV9 and TRBJ2-1; 12 nucleotides line up with TRBD2. The length of the CDR3 is 19 residues. In germline, CDR1 is SGDLS, CDR2 YYNGEE. V was clipped by 4 bases and J by 7 bases; unmatched bases: 18. The CDR3 DNA reads TGTGCCAGCAGCCCTCTTACTAGCGGGAGGTGGGGGAGTAAGAATGAGCAGTTCTTC. Residues: CASSPLTSGRWGSKNEQFF.

The V gene is TRBV5-6, the J gene TRBJ1-2; maybe TRBD1 (5 bases). There are 12 residues in the CDR3. CDR1 and CDR2 (germline): SGHDT, YYEEEE. Trimming took off 0 bases at V and 8 bases at J, with 8 bases between the two ends. This chain's CDR3 is CASSLADRGYTF. In nucleotides, the CDR3 is TGTGCCAGCAGCTTGGCCGACAGAGGCTACACCTTC.

This rearrangement joins TRBV7-2 to TRBJ2-5; D possibly corresponds to TRBD1 (5 bases). The CDR3 spans 13 residues. Germline assignment: CDR1 SGHTA and CDR2 FQGNSA. V lost 1 base and J 2 bases, leaving 5 bases between the germline ends. The chain's CDR3 is CASSLGQQETQYF. The CDR3 nucleotides read TGTGCCAGCAGCTTAGGACAGCAAGAGACCCAGTACTTC.

This chain links TRBV5-1 with TRBJ1-3; no firm D call. The CDR3 totals 13 residues. CDR1 and CDR2 from the germline V gene are SGHRS and YFSETQ. The V end lost 0 bases, the J end lost 7 bases, and 8 bases lay between the germline ends. The CDR3 protein is CASSLGHGNTIYF. As DNA, the CDR3 is TGCGCCAGCAGCTTGGGACACGGCAACACCATATATTTT.